The rows below give T cell receptor beta chains drawn from one sample of a study of T cells after yellow fever vaccination. TCRdb used MiXCR to reprocess the 5' RACE reads, holding one entry per CDR3 protein. This table holds hundreds of thousands of distinct CDR3 sequences, 9% to 15% found once. This specimen consisted of PBMCs, obtained on the day of the yellow fever booster vaccination. Source of these receptors: a man aged 25-45 years who received the YFV17D yellow fever vaccine. Both conserved end residues are trimmed from each CDR3.

>TRBJ2-6|TRBV6-1
ASLQGGGVGSGANVLT
>TRBJ2-2|TRBV20-1
SATGTLGTGELF
>TRBJ2-6|TRBV5-1
ASSLIKPGANVLT
>TRBJ1-4|TRBV7-9
ASRELGRLNEKLF
>TRBJ2-1|TRBV6-2/TRBV6-3
ASRTGLAGGRNEQF
>TRBJ2-7|TRBV6-5
ASSWTSGFTYEQY
>TRBJ2-5|TRBV7-2
ASRDGVAGTAQY
>TRBJ2-7|TRBV7-2
ASSLAAGVGFVEQY
>TRBJ1-1|TRBV5-5
ASSWAQVMNTEAF
>TRBJ2-6|TRBV7-9
ASRTSGALSGANVLT
>TRBJ2-3|TRBV11-2
ASSLPITSGRGTDTQY
>TRBJ2-1|TRBV13
ASSLGRLIGEQF
>TRBJ2-1|TRBV5-1
ASSLALYNEQF
>TRBJ2-3|TRBV6-1
ASRKSGASTDTQY
>TRBJ2-4|TRBV9
ASSVEPGVAKNIQY
>TRBJ2-6|TRBV4-1
ASSQDLLARESSGANVLT
>TRBJ2-5|TRBV12-3/TRBV12-4
ASSSGIGETQY
>TRBJ2-5|TRBV7-6
ASSLFGSSIQETQY
>TRBJ1-6|TRBV30
AWTGNSPLH
>TRBJ1-5|TRBV7-6
ASSSDREGQPQH
>TRBJ2-1|TRBV29-1
SVLLVSCLGNEQF
>TRBJ2-7|TRBV20-1
SASRSNERYEQY
>TRBJ1-5|TRBV7-2
ASSTQGGQPQH
>TRBJ1-1|TRBV3-1
ASSPGTAKAF
>TRBJ2-7|TRBV19
ASSGSGRIYEQY
>TRBJ2-6|TRBV18
ASSQRGASGANVLT
>TRBJ2-2|TRBV24-1
ATSDPQGGRDTGELF
>TRBJ2-7|TRBV20-1
SARLMGGEQY
>TRBJ2-1|TRBV7-9
ASSGETLTNEQF
>TRBJ2-3|TRBV30
AWSRGLAGEADTQY
>TRBJ2-2|TRBV25-1
ASSRGSRYTGELF
>TRBJ2-2|TRBV5-1
ASTELESNTGELF